Below are 15 T cell receptor beta chains sequenced from a single sample in a study of T cells after yellow fever vaccination. TCRdb used MiXCR to reprocess the 5' RACE reads, holding one entry per CDR3 protein. Of around 610,000 distinct CDR3 sequences in the sample, roughly 13% were seen once. The sequencing used PBMCs, collected on the day of the yellow fever booster vaccination. The receptor set was obtained from a man younger than 40 who received the YFV17D yellow fever vaccine.

This clonotype has a handful of counts. The rearrangement links TRBV7-2 to TRBJ1-5, with no clear D. Trimming cost V 4 bases and J 4 bases, with 5 bases left between them. This CDR3 is 12 amino acids long. Germline CDR1 reads SGHTA; CDR2 reads FQGNSA. The chain's CDR3 is CASSYLNQPQHF. The CDR3, as DNA: TGTGCCAGCAGCTACTTAAATCAGCCCCAGCATTTT.

V is TRBV7-2 and J is TRBJ2-3, with 7 bases lining up with TRBD1. V was pared by 5 bases and J by 6 bases, with 5 bases of the junction left unmatched. The CDR3 has 13 residues. Germline V gene data show CDR1 as SGHTA and CDR2 as FQGNSA. This chain's CDR3 is CASSPQGIDTQYF. The CDR3 nucleotides are TGTGCCAGCAGCCCACAGGGGATCGATACGCAGTATTTT.

J is TRBJ2-7 and V is TRBV7-8, with TRBD2 matching over 11 bases. In germline, CDR1 is SGHVS, CDR2 FQNEAQ. With V trimmed by 3 bases and J by 7 bases, 14 bases remained unmatched. The CDR3 covers 17 residues. Here the CDR3 reads CASSFTPSGRRPIEQYF. The CDR3 bases are TGTGCCAGCAGCTTCACCCCTAGCGGGAGGCGGCCAATTGAGCAGTACTTC.

In this sample, this clonotype turned up a few times. The chain carries TRBV7-2 and TRBJ2-7; 11 positions agree with TRBD1. Per the germline V gene, CDR1 is SGHTA and CDR2 is FQGNSA. CDR3 size: 16 residues. The V and J ends lost 1 base and 4 bases, in that order; junction bases with no gene match: 6. The CDR3 DNA reads TGTGCCAGCAGCTTAGTTGGGACAGGGGGTTATTACGAGCAGTACTTC. It is translated as CASSLVGTGGYYEQYF.

This clonotype has only a few counts. The gene calls are TRBV12-3 or TRBV12-4 and TRBJ2-1; 13 bases map to TRBD2. V gave up 11 bases and J gave up 6 bases; unmatched junction bases: 10. The CDR3 sequence is 15 residues long. CDR3 nucleotides: TGTGCCGGGGGGACTAGCGGGGCAACCCCCAATGAGCAGTTCTTC. This codes for CAGGTSGATPNEQFF.

This sequence joins TRBV28 and TRBJ2-7; 12 bases agree with TRBD1. V lost 3 bases to trimming and J lost 5 bases; unmatched junction nucleotides: 8. Germline lookup yields CDR1 MDHEN and CDR2 SYDVKM. The CDR3 runs 16 residues. CDR3 residues: CASSFPLGTGGHEQYF. Here the CDR3 DNA reads TGTGCCAGCAGTTTTCCACTAGGGACAGGGGGCCACGAGCAGTACTTC. The full variable domain, in which reference TRBV28 and TRBJ2-7 provide the parts outside the CDR3, is DVKVTQSSRYLVKRTGEKVFLECVQDMDHENMFWYRQDPGLGLRLIYFSYDVKMKEKGDIPEGYSVSREKKERFSLILESASTNQTSMYLCASSFPLGTGGHEQYFGPGTRLTVT.

The chain couples TRBV20-1 to TRBJ1-1; a possible D gene is TRBD1 (6 bases). Deletions cut 6 bases from V and 4 bases from J, with 18 bases between. This CDR3 is built from 14 residues. The germline CDR1 and CDR2 sequences are DFQATT and SNEGSKA (reference sequence). DNA for the CDR3: TGCAGTGCCTCCGAACGGGGGGCACGCACTGAAGCTTTCTTT. This translates into CSASERGARTEAFF.

A few counts support this clonotype. J is TRBJ2-1 and V is TRBV12-3 or TRBV12-4; no clear D. CDR3 size: 15 residues. Trimming cost V 4 bases and J 6 bases, with 16 bases left between them. CDR3 in amino acids: CASSSSRTQPNEQFF. CDR3 bases: TGTGCCAGCAGTTCGAGCCGGACCCAGCCCAATGAGCAGTTCTTC.

The chain's CDR3 is CASSVGGGFRTDTQYF. The CDR3 bases are TGTGCCAGCAGCGTAGGAGGAGGGTTCCGGACAGATACGCAGTATTTT. V is TRBV9 and J is TRBJ2-3, with D perhaps matching TRBD2 (6 bases). Trimming left V 0 bases short and J 3 bases short, with 14 bases between. The CDR3 spans 16 residues. Germline V lookup: CDR1 SGDLS, CDR2 YYNGEE.

This clonotype has only a few counts. The chain combines TRBV12-3 or TRBV12-4 with TRBJ2-7, with 7 bases that match TRBD1. V lost 6 bases, J lost 5 bases, and 13 bases stayed unmatched. The CDR3 consists of 15 residues. The CDR3 loop reads CASSPGQALGHEQYF. CDR3 DNA: TGTGCCAGCAGCCCAGGACAGGCCCTCGGGCACGAGCAGTACTTC.

The genes are TRBV5-1 and TRBJ2-1; TRBD2 aligns across 7 bases. The V gene's germline CDR1 is SGHRS and CDR2 YFSETQ. The V and J ends lost 2 bases and 4 bases, in that order; junction bases with no gene match: 3. This CDR3 is 14 amino acids long. CDR3 sequence: CASSFWEGYNEQFF. The CDR3 bases are TGCGCCAGCAGCTTCTGGGAGGGTTACAATGAGCAGTTCTTC.

The genes are TRBV6-5 and TRBJ2-7; D not resolved. There are 11 residues in the CDR3. Germline values: CDR1 MNHEY, CDR2 SVGAGI. The germline V and J ends were trimmed by 10 bases and 6 bases, with 13 bases remaining between them. CDR3 amino acids: CAIGQGREQYF. The CDR3 region has the DNA TGTGCCATCGGCCAAGGGCGCGAGCAGTACTTC.

This clonotype was observed a few times. V gene TRBV6-1 combines with J gene TRBJ2-3, with 8 nucleotides matching TRBD2. CDR1 MNHNS and CDR2 SASEGT come from the germline V gene. Germline trimming cut 7 bases from V and 4 bases from J; bases unmatched to any gene: 10. The CDR3 consists of 15 residues. The DNA of the CDR3 is TGTGCCAGCAAAATACCCGGGAGGGCTCCAGATACGCAGTATTTT. Its protein is CASKIPGRAPDTQYF.

This clonotype was seen a few times. The chain employs TRBV9 and TRBJ2-1; the D gene could be TRBD1 or TRBD2 (5 bases each). The CDR3 totals 16 residues. V dropped 0 bases and J dropped 0 bases, with 10 bases sitting between them. The germline CDR1 and CDR2 sequences are SGDLS and YYNGEE. The chain's CDR3 is CASSVEGTGSYNEQFF. The CDR3, as DNA: TGTGCCAGCAGCGTAGAGGGGACCGGCTCCTACAATGAGCAGTTCTTC. Full variable domain (remainder filled in from reference TRBV9 and TRBJ2-1): DSGVTQTPKHLITATGQRVTLRCSPRSGDLSVYWYQQSLDQGLQFLIQYYNGEERAKGNILERFSAQQFPDLHSELNLSSLELGDSALYFCASSVEGTGSYNEQFFGPGTRLTVL.

V usage is TRBV5-6 and J usage is TRBJ2-1; TRBD2 is a possible D gene (6 bases). There are 12 residues in the CDR3. CDR1 and CDR2 from the germline V gene are SGHDT and YYEEEE. V was trimmed by 1 base and J by 10 bases, leaving 9 bases between them. The CDR3, as DNA: TGTGCCAGCAGCTTGACTAGCCCGGAGCAGTTCTTC. Its protein is CASSLTSPEQFF. Full variable domain (missing parts from reference TRBV5-6 and TRBJ2-1): DAGVTQSPTHLIKTRGQQVTLRCSPKSGHDTVSWYQQALGQGPQFIFQYYEEEERQRGNFPDRFSGHQFPNYSSELNVNALLLGDSALYLCASSLTSPEQFFGPGTRLTVL.